Listed here are 21 T cell receptor beta chains from one sample, sequenced in a study of OX40 agonist ivuxolimab in advanced cancers. Assay used: immunoSEQ multiplex PCR; TCRdb lists only in-frame clones, some missing. The sample comprises about 56,000 clones, roughly four fifths of which are singletons, and roughly 4.7% rests with the top ten. The sequencing used CD4+ or CD8+ T cells sorted from blood, collected in a trial of the OX40 agonist ivuxolimab. The receptors were sampled from an adult with an advanced solid tumor such as melanoma, head and neck, liver or kidney cancer.

The V gene is TRBV6-5, the J gene TRBJ1-2; D gene ambiguous. Germline V lookup: CDR1 MNHEY, CDR2 SVGAGI. The V end was cut by 4 bases, the J end by 0 bases, with 12 bases between. The length of the CDR3 is 15 residues. The CDR3 loop is CASSSTQESNYGYTF. The CDR3, as DNA: TGTGCCAGCAGTTCCACCCAGGAGTCTAACTATGGCTACACCTTC.

The genes are TRBV6-1 and TRBJ2-7; 9 nucleotides agree with TRBD2. J gave up 3 bases and V 1 base, and 10 bases lay outside the gene matches. CDR1 MNHNS and CDR2 SASEGT come from the germline V gene. There are 17 residues in the CDR3. The CDR3 protein is CASSEGLAALGGYEQYF. The CDR3 DNA follows: TGTGCCAGCAGTGAAGGACTAGCGGCTCTCGGGGGCTACGAGCAGTACTTC.

The chain carries TRBV7-8 and TRBJ2-5, with unresolved D. The CDR3 runs to 13 residues. Per germline, CDR1 SGHVS and CDR2 FQNEAQ. The V end lost 5 bases, the J end lost 2 bases, and 9 bases lay between the germline ends. CDR3 amino acids: CASSAHEQETQYF. The CDR3 region has the DNA TGTGCCAGCAGCGCACACGAACAAGAGACCCAGTACTTC.

In its sample, this clone was seen a few times. The chain uses TRBV6-5 and TRBJ1-1, with D possibly being TRBD1 (6 bases). V gave up 5 bases and J gave up 1 base, with 14 bases separating them. The CDR3 consists of 15 residues. Germline CDR1 MNHEY, CDR2 SVGAGI. The CDR3 DNA sequence: TGTGCCAGCAGTAAAGGTGGACAGCCGAACACTGAAGCTTTCTTT. Encoded protein: CASSKGGQPNTEAFF.

The chain couples TRBV7-3 to TRBJ2-7; D gene unclear. The CDR3 consists of 15 residues. Looked up from germline, CDR1 is SGHTA and CDR2 is FQGTGA. The V end lost 5 bases, the J end lost 2 bases, and 16 bases lay between the germline ends. CDR3 sequence: CASSLGSDSTYEQYF. The CDR3 DNA sequence: TGTGCCAGCAGCCTGGGGTCTGACTCGACCTACGAGCAGTACTTC.

The V and J genes are TRBV9 and TRBJ1-1, with 10 positions matching TRBD1. Trimming at V came to 4 bases and at J to 10 bases, leaving 10 bases not matched to a gene. This CDR3 comprises 14 residues. Germline CDR1 SGDLS, CDR2 YYNGEE. DNA for the CDR3: TGTGCCAGCAGCCCTTTGGACAGGGGGATTGTAGCTTTCTTT. It yields the protein CASSPLDRGIVAFF.

The chain carries TRBV5-5 and TRBJ2-2, with 11 bases matching TRBD2. J gave up 6 bases and V 4 bases, and 5 bases lay outside the gene matches. CDR1 and CDR2 (germline): SGHKS, YYEKEE (reference sequence). This CDR3 is built from 15 residues. The CDR3: CASSVAGGPPGELFF. The CDR3 DNA reads TGTGCCAGCAGCGTAGCGGGAGGGCCGCCCGGGGAGCTGTTTTTT.

The chain uses TRBV6-6 and TRBJ2-3; 15 bases map to TRBD2. The CDR3 is made up of 14 amino acids. J was trimmed by 8 bases and V by 6 bases; bases with no gene match: 3. CDR1 MNHNY and CDR2 SVGAGI come from the germline V gene (reference sequence). The CDR3 here is CASRGLAGGGTQYF. As DNA, the CDR3 is TGTGCCAGCAGGGGACTAGCGGGGGGAGGTACGCAGTATTTT.

The chain links TRBV7-9 to TRBJ2-1; 11 bases align to TRBD2. Germline values: CDR1 SEHNR, CDR2 FQNEAQ (reference sequence). Unmatched junction bases numbered 13, after V lost 5 bases and J lost 10 bases. This CDR3 is built from 16 residues. This CDR3 reads CASSPDSGGAWGEQFF. CDR3 in DNA: TGTGCCAGCAGCCCCGATAGCGGGGGGGCCTGGGGCGAGCAGTTCTTC.

J is TRBJ2-3 and V is TRBV2; D might be TRBD1 (5 bases). From germline, CDR1 is SNHLY and CDR2 FYNNEI. The CDR3 has 16 residues. Trimming left V 2 bases short and J 2 bases short, with 14 bases between. CDR3 residues: CASSEIDRVATDTQYF. For the CDR3, the DNA is TGTGCCAGCAGTGAAATCGACAGAGTCGCCACAGATACGCAGTATTTT.

The CDR3 region has the DNA TGTGCCTGGAGTCCCATCCCCCTAGCGGGAGGGCCTGATGAGCAGTTCTTC. Its translation: CAWSPIPLAGGPDEQFF. This chain connects TRBV30 to TRBJ2-1; 12 bases line up with TRBD2. The V gene's germline CDR1 is GTSNPN and CDR2 SVGIG (reference sequence). This CDR3 spans 17 amino acids. V shed 2 bases and J 8 bases; nucleotides not matched to a gene: 13.

This clone appeared a single time. The chain couples TRBV7-9 to TRBJ2-7; no reliable D call. From germline, CDR1 is SEHNR and CDR2 FQNEAQ (reference sequence). The ends were cut back, 0 bases at V and 3 bases at J, with 12 bases in the middle. The CDR3 covers 15 residues. CDR3 region: CASSLAGHLLYEQYF. The CDR3 DNA reads TGTGCCAGCAGCTTAGCAGGGCACCTTCTCTACGAGCAGTACTTC.

The gene calls are TRBV6-5 and TRBJ1-5; no clear D gene. V lost 0 bases to trimming and J lost 9 bases, with 15 bases between them. CDR3 length: 15 amino acids. Germline lookup yields CDR1 MNHEY and CDR2 SVGAGI. Here the CDR3 reads CASSYSTLGAGPQHF. The CDR3 DNA sequence: TGTGCCAGCAGTTACTCGACACTTGGAGCAGGGCCCCAGCATTTT.

The V call is TRBV14, the J call TRBJ2-5; 8 positions match TRBD2. The CDR3 runs to 17 residues. V lost 5 bases, J lost 5 bases, and 16 bases stayed unmatched. Per germline, CDR1 SGHDN and CDR2 FVKESK. This CDR3 is CASSGKRERGGKETQYF. The CDR3 DNA reads as TGTGCCAGCAGCGGAAAGCGGGAGAGGGGGGGTAAGGAGACCCAGTACTTC.

Written as DNA, the CDR3 is TGCGCCAGCAGCTTGGATGGGGGCGGCACAGATACGCAGTATTTT. Residues: CASSLDGGGTDTQYF. This sequence joins TRBV5-1 and TRBJ2-3; TRBD1 might be the D (6 bases). V lost 0 bases and J 1 base, leaving 9 bases between the germline ends. This CDR3 comprises 15 residues. Germline V gene sequence: CDR1 SGHRS, CDR2 YFSETQ.

The gene calls are TRBV13 and TRBJ2-7; 8 bases fit TRBD2. The CDR3 has 14 residues. Germline values: CDR1 PRHDT, CDR2 FYEKMQ (reference sequence). The trim removed 4 bases at V and 4 bases at J, leaving 6 bases unmatched. The CDR3 DNA reads TGTGCCAGCAGCTCCAGGGGCGGGGGGTACGAGCAGTACTTC. Residues: CASSSRGGGYEQYF.

CDR3 sequence reads: CATSRDPTGYGYTF. The CDR3 DNA reads as TGTGCCACCAGCAGAGATCCTACGGGCTATGGCTACACCTTC. The chain carries TRBV15 and TRBJ1-2; D uncertain. CDR3 length: 14 amino acids. Trimming stripped 0 bases from V and 4 bases from J, with 9 bases between. CDR1 and CDR2 from the germline V gene are LNHNV and YYDKDF (reference sequence).

The rearrangement links TRBV2 to TRBJ1-2, with TRBD1 matching 8 bases. V lost 3 bases, J lost 7 bases, and 13 bases stayed unmatched. This CDR3 is 16 amino acids long. Germline V gene lookup returns CDR1 SNHLY and CDR2 FYNNEI. This chain's CDR3 is CASSDGRGQVSVGYTF. The CDR3 DNA is TGTGCCAGCAGTGATGGCAGGGGGCAAGTGTCTGTTGGCTACACCTTC.

This chain connects TRBV18 to TRBJ2-2, with D unclear. This CDR3 is built from 12 residues. Germline CDR1 and CDR2: KGHSH and LQKENI. V was pared by 0 bases and J by 6 bases, with 2 bases between. The CDR3 nucleotides are TGTGCCAGCTCACCACCGTCCGGGGAGCTGTTTTTT. Residues: CASSPPSGELFF.

A remark on this clone: The identical CDR3 is also encoded by other nucleotide sequences in the sample. The gene calls are TRBV28 and TRBJ1-4, with 10 bases fitting TRBD1. The CDR3 runs 15 residues. Losses at the gene ends were 6 bases for V and 5 bases for J; bases not matched to a gene: 6. Germline loops: CDR1 MDHEN, CDR2 SYDVKM. The CDR3 region has the DNA TGTGCCAGCAGCACTCCGGGACAGGGGAATGAAAAACTGTTTTTT. As protein: CASSTPGQGNEKLFF.

The chain carries TRBV10-3 and TRBJ1-4; D is possibly TRBD1 (5 bases). This CDR3 contains 13 residues. Between the trimmed V and J ends, which lost 4 bases and 10 bases, there was a span of 13 bases. Germline CDR1 and CDR2: ENHRY and SYGVKD. The CDR3 region is CAISVDSPGKLFF. The CDR3 DNA sequence: TGTGCCATCAGTGTTGACAGTCCTGGAAAACTGTTTTTT.